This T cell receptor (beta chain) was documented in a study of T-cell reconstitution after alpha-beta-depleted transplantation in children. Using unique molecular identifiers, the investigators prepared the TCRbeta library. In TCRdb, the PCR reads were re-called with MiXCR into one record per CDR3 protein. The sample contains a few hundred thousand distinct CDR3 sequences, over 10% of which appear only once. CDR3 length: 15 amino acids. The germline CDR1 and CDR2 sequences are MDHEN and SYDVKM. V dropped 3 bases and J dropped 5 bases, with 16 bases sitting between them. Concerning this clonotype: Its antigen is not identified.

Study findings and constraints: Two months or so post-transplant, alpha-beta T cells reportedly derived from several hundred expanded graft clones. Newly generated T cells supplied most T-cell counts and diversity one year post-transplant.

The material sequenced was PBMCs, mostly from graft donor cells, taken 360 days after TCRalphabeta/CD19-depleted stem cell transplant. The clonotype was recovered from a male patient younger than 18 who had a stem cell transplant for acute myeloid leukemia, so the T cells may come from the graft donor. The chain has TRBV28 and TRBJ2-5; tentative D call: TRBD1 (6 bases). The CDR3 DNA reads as TGTGCCAGCAGTTTCCTGACAGGTGCGAGGGAGACCCAGTACTTC. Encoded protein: CASSFLTGARETQYF.